This TCR beta chain is drawn from a study of spatial heterogeneity in lung cancer. Across the whole study: Each time, sequencing found more beta-chain sequences than alpha-chain sequences. A unique TCR and UMI combination showed up more than ten times in raw reads, on average.

Time point indicated: sample taken at primary tumor resection. Frozen PBMC, nontumor lung or tumor provided whole RNA, which was sequenced unsorted. The cohort: under 80 early-stage, untreated non-small cell lung cancer patients. V lost 6 bases and J lost 4; bases outside the gene matches: 11. Germline V gene lookup returns CDR1 MDHEN and CDR2 SYDVKM. This CDR3 is 16 amino acids long. In the library, each TCR cDNA molecule bore its own unique molecular identifier. TCRdb passed the 5' RACE reads through MiXCR, listing each CDR3 protein once. The sample holds 6,000 or so distinct CDR3 sequences, about 12% seen once.

V and J are TRBV28 and TRBJ1-5; 8 bases are shared with TRBD1. The sequenced sample was normal lung tissue next to the tumor, obtained at surgery. This sequence originates from a male donor with early-stage non-small cell lung cancer. The chain's CDR3 is CASSLTGGFTNQPQHF. The CDR3 nucleotides read TGTGCCAGCAGCCTCACAGGGGGGTTTACGAATCAGCCCCAGCATTTT.